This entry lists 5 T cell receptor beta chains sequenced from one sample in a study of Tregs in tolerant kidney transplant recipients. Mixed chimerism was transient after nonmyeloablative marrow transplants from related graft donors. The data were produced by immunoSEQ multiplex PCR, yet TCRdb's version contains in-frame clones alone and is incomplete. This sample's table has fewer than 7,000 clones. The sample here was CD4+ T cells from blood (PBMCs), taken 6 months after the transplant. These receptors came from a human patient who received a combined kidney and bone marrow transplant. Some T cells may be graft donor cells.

The chain's CDR3 is CATNPVQGASEAFF. CDR3 DNA, as far as it was read: TGTGCCACCAACCCAGTTCAGGGGGCTTCTGAA. The chain links TRBV5-4 to TRBJ1-1, with 8 bases lining up with TRBD1. The read terminates 3 residues before the CDR3 end, so the remaining end is supplied by the germline J gene. Looked up from germline, CDR1 is SGHNT and CDR2 is YYREEE (reference sequence). This CDR3 has 14 residues. V lost 9 bases to trimming and J lost 6 bases; unmatched junction nucleotides: 13.

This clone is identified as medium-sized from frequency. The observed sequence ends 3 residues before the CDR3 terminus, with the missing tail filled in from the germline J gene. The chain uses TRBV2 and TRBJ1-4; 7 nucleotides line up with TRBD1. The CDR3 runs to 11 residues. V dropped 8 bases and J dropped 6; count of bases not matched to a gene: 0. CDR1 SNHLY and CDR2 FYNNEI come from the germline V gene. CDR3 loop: CASGQDEKLFF. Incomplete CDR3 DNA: TGTGCCAGCGGACAGGATGAAAAA.

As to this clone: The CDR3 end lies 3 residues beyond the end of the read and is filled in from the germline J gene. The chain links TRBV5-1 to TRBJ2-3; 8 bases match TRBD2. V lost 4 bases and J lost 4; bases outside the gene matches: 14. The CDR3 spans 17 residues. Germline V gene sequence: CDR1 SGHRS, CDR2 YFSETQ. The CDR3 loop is CASSGGLAGPRADTQYF. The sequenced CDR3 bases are TGCGCCAGCAGCGGGGGCCTAGCGGGCCCCAGGGCAGATACG.

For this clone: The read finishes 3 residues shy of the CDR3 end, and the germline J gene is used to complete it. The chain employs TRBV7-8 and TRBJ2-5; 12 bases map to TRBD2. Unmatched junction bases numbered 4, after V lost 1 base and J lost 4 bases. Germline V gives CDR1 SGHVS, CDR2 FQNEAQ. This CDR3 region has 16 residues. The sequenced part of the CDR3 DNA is TGTGCCAGCAGCTTAGGGGCTAGCGGGAGGGGAGAGACC. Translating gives CASSLGASGRGET. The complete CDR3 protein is CASSLGASGRGETQYF.

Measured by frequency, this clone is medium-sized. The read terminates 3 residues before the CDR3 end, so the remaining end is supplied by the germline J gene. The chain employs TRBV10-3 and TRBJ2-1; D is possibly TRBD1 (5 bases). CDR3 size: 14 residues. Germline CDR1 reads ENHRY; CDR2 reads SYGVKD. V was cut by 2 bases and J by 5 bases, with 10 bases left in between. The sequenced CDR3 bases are TGTGCCATCAGTGAGACAGTAGGGGACAATGAG. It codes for CAISETVGDNE. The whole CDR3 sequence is CAISETVGDNEQFF.